This entry lists 7 T cell receptor beta chains sequenced from one sample in a study of blood T cell repertoires in COVID-19. Clones were read by immunoSEQ multiplex PCR, and TCRdb kept only the in-frame ones, dropping some. This table holds 150,000 to 200,000 clones, roughly four fifths found once. Sequencing was performed on PBMCs or T cells enriched from blood (not recorded which). These receptors originate from a man between 40 and 49 years old who had recovered from COVID-19.

This rearrangement joins TRBV19 to TRBJ1-2; D not certain. Germline CDR1 reads LNHDA; CDR2 reads SQIVND (reference sequence). The CDR3 is 14 amino acids. V was cut by 4 bases and J by 3 bases, with 12 bases left in between. The CDR3, as DNA: TGTGCCAGTAGTACTCTTACAGTCTACTATGGCTACACCTTC. Translation gives CASSTLTVYYGYTF.

The chain joins TRBV24-1 to TRBJ2-2, with 12 nucleotides matching TRBD2. The germline V gene has CDR1 KGHDR and CDR2 SFDVKD. The J segment lost 7 bases and the V segment lost 4 bases, leaving 3 bases of the junction unmatched. The length of the CDR3 is 15 residues. CDR3 sequence reads: CATSDPSGRVGELFF. DNA of the CDR3: TGTGCCACCAGTGACCCTAGCGGGAGGGTCGGGGAGCTGTTTTTT.

The V and J genes are TRBV9 and TRBJ1-2; TRBD1 aligns across 10 bases. Unmatched junction bases numbered 11, after V lost 4 bases and J lost 5 bases. This CDR3 contains 16 residues. Germline V gene sequence: CDR1 SGDLS, CDR2 YYNGEE. The CDR3, as DNA: TGTGCCAGCAGCATCCGCCGGGACAGGGGATTTTATGGCTACACCTTC. It translates to CASSIRRDRGFYGYTF.

This chain links TRBV10-1 with TRBJ1-2, with D maybe TRBD1 (6 bases). V lost 9 bases, J lost 4 bases, and 15 bases lay in between. This CDR3 region has 13 residues. The germline CDR1 and CDR2 sequences are WNHNN and SYGVQD (reference sequence). CDR3 in DNA: TGCGCCAGGGGGCAGGGGATTAGCTATGGCTACACCTTC. Encoded protein: CARGQGISYGYTF.

This clone has only one observation. The rearrangement joins TRBV9 to TRBJ1-6; D is unresolved. The CDR3 is 14 amino acids. From germline, CDR1 is SGDLS and CDR2 YYNGEE. The germline V and J ends were trimmed by 4 bases and 5 bases, with 10 bases remaining between them. CDR3 region: CASSSGGDNSPLHF. The CDR3 DNA sequence: TGTGCCAGCAGCTCCGGCGGGGATAATTCACCCCTCCACTTT.

The genes are TRBV30 and TRBJ2-7; the match to TRBD2 covers 8 bases. The CDR3 runs 14 residues. Germline V CDR1 and CDR2: GTSNPN, SVGIG (reference sequence). Trimming removed 0 bases from V and 5 bases from J; junction bases left unmatched: 6. The CDR3, as DNA: TGTGCCTGGAGTGTAGACGGGGGGGACCACGAGCAGTACGTC. It encodes CAWSVDGGDHEQYV.

The V gene is TRBV6-5, the J gene TRBJ1-3; TRBD1 aligns across 10 bases. The V gene's germline CDR1 is MNHEY and CDR2 SVGAGI. Losses at the gene ends were 2 bases for V and 2 bases for J; bases not matched to a gene: 3. The CDR3 contains 16 residues. In DNA, the CDR3 is TGTGCCAGCAGTTACGCCGGGACAGGGGCTGGAAACACCATATATTTT. Its protein is CASSYAGTGAGNTIYF.